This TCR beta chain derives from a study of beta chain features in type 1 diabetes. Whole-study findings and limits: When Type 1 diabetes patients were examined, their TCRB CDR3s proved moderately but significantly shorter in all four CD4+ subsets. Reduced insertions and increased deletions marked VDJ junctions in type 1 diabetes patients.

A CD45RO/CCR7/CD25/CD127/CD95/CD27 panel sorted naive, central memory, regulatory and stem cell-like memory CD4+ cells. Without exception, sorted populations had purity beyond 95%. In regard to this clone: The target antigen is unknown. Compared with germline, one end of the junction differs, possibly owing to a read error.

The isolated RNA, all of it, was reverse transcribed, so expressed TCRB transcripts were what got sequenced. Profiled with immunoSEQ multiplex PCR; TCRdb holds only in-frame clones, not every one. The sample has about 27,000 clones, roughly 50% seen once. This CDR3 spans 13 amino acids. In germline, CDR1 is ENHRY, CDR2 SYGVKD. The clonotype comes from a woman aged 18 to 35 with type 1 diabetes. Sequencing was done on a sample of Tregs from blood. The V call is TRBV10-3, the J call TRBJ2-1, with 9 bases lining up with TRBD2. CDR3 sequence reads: CAISEASGNERFF. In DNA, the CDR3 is TGTGCCATCAGTGAGGCTAGCGGGAATGAGCGGTTCTTC.